A selection of T cell receptor beta chains follows, all from one sample in a study of CD4 T cells in relation to SARS-CoV-2 and coronaviruses. No antigen is known for these receptors. Clones were sequenced by immunoSEQ multiplex PCR, and TCRdb holds only the in-frame ones, with some missing. The table has approximately 27,000 clones, roughly four fifths seen once. Input material: CD4+ T cells from PBMCs, cultured in vitro. All receptors come from a human donor in good health. The CDR3 runs from the conserved cysteine through the conserved F or W. A D gene is named only where the DNA matches it firmly. A row's size may be missing; if present it is once, few, many or a size class.

V	size	D	J	CDR3	DNA
TRBV7-2	-	-	TRBJ1-1	CASSPRGTEAFF	TGTGCCAGCAGTCCCAGGGGTACTGAAGCTTTCTTT
TRBV29-1	-	-	TRBJ2-3	CSVSPGDTQYF	TGCAGCGTTAGTCCCGGGGATACGCAGTATTTT
TRBV11-3	-	TRBD2	TRBJ2-3	CASSMETSGARYF	TGTGCCAGCAGCATGGAGACTAGCGGGGCACGGTATTTT
TRBV7-2	few	-	TRBJ2-2	CASSLMASGELFF	TGTGCCAGCAGCTTAATGGCGTCCGGGGAGCTGTTTTTT
TRBV7-8	-	-	TRBJ2-7	CASSRGQLVYEQYF	TGTGCCAGCAGCCGGGGCCAACTAGTGTACGAGCAGTACTTC
TRBV19	medium-sized	TRBD1	TRBJ2-1	CATTGTGVNEQFF	TGTGCCACGACCGGGACAGGGGTCAATGAGCAGTTCTTC
TRBV6-6	few	TRBD1	TRBJ1-1	CASSYSPTGDTEAFF	TGTGCCAGCAGTTACTCGCCGACAGGGGACACTGAAGCTTTCTTT
TRBV6-6	-	TRBD1	TRBJ2-2	CASSLGQATGELFF	TGTGCCAGCAGTTTGGGACAGGCCACCGGGGAGCTGTTTTTT
TRBV4-3	-	TRBD1	TRBJ1-2	CASSQGTGDYGYTF	TGCGCCAGCAGCCAAGGGACAGGGGACTATGGCTACACCTTC
TRBV7-9	-	-	TRBJ1-3	CASSLAVPRSGNTIYF	TGTGCCAGCAGCTTAGCAGTCCCACGCTCTGGAAACACCATATATTTT
TRBV5-1	-	-	TRBJ2-2	CASSWGIGTFRGENPGELFF	TGCGCCAGCAGCTGGGGGATTGGTACGTTCAGGGGAGAAAATCCCGGGGAGCTGTTTTTT
TRBV4-2	few	-	TRBJ2-2	CASSQDAHRELFF	TGTGCCAGCAGCCAAGATGCCCACCGGGAGCTGTTTTTT
TRBV19	-	TRBD1	TRBJ1-2	CASSSQGESYGYTF	TGTGCCAGTAGTAGCCAGGGGGAGAGCTATGGCTACACCTTC
TRBV12-3/TRBV12-4	-	-	TRBJ2-2	CASSTPHGELFF	TGTGCCAGCAGCACACCCCACGGGGAGCTGTTTTTT
TRBV28	-	TRBD1	TRBJ2-7	CASSEPGTGNYEQYF	TGTGCCAGCAGCGAACCCGGGACAGGGAATTACGAGCAGTACTTC
TRBV3-1/TRBV3-2	-	-	TRBJ1-1	CASSQVGGYVSEAFF	TGTGCCAGCAGCCAAGTCGGAGGGTACGTCTCTGAAGCTTTCTTT
TRBV3-1/TRBV3-2	-	TRBD2	TRBJ2-2	CASRASGGAFGELFF	TGTGCCAGCAGGGCTAGCGGGGGGGCCTTCGGGGAGCTGTTTTTT
TRBV5-1	-	-	TRBJ2-3	CASSLEDHGTDTQYF	TGCGCCAGCAGCTTGGAAGATCATGGCACAGATACGCAGTATTTT
TRBV6-5	-	TRBD1	TRBJ1-4	CASSIQGAYEKLFF	TGTGCCAGCAGTATACAGGGGGCGTATGAAAAACTGTTTTTT
TRBV4-3	-	-	TRBJ1-1	CASSHQLGTEAFF	TGCGCCAGCAGCCACCAATTAGGCACTGAAGCTTTCTTT
TRBV30	once	TRBD2	TRBJ2-1	CAWSVLGWLAGEMGEQFF	TGTGCCTGGAGTGTATTAGGTTGGCTAGCGGGAGAGATGGGTGAGCAGTTCTTC
TRBV6-5	-	-	TRBJ1-2	CASSSTGAGSNYGYTF	TGTGCCAGCAGTTCTACCGGAGCGGGCAGCAACTATGGCTACACCTTC
TRBV7-3	-	TRBD1	TRBJ2-3	CASSRTGRRTDTQYF	TGTGCCAGCAGCCGGACAGGGAGGCGGACAGATACGCAGTATTTT
TRBV11-2	-	-	TRBJ2-5	CASSLAAVETQYF	TGTGCCAGCAGCTTAGCTGCGGTAGAGACCCAGTACTTC
TRBV7-2	-	TRBD1	TRBJ1-1	CASSSAPGQGLLGGEAFF	TGTGCCAGCAGCTCCGCCCCGGGACAGGGCCTACTCGGGGGTGAAGCTTTCTTT
TRBV7-2	few	TRBD2	TRBJ2-2	CASSLTSGSGELFF	TGTGCCAGCAGCCTGACTAGCGGGTCCGGGGAGCTGTTTTTT
TRBV4-1	-	-	TRBJ1-5	CASSQGPNQPQHF	TGCGCCAGCAGCCAAGGTCCGAATCAGCCCCAGCATTTT
TRBV19	-	-	TRBJ2-3	CASSIGDTQYF	TGTGCCAGTAGTATAGGAGATACGCAGTATTTT
TRBV7-8	-	-	TRBJ2-7	CASSSRDKPWEQYF	TGTGCCAGCAGCTCCCGGGACAAACCGTGGGAGCAGTACTTC
TRBV12-3/TRBV12-4	-	-	TRBJ1-6	CASSFQYNSPLHF	TGTGCCAGCAGTTTCCAATATAATTCACCCCTCCACTTT
TRBV5-1	once	-	TRBJ2-1	CASSLATTRNNEQFF	TGCGCCAGCAGCTTGGCCACGACTAGAAACAATGAGCAGTTCTTC
TRBV12-3/TRBV12-4	-	-	TRBJ2-1	CASSFSGVAQFF	TGTGCCAGCAGTTTTAGCGGTGTGGCGCAGTTCTTC
TRBV12-3/TRBV12-4	-	-	TRBJ2-1	CASSLEFDRVF	TGTGCCAGCAGTTTAGAGTTCGATAGGGTCTTC
TRBV12-3/TRBV12-4	-	TRBD1	TRBJ1-2	CASTRGLGEGYTF	TGTGCCAGCACCAGGGGGCTTGGGGAGGGCTACACCTTC
TRBV7-2	once	-	TRBJ2-4	CASSPSDRRLAKNIQYF	TGTGCCAGCAGCCCATCGGACAGAAGACTAGCCAAAAACATTCAGTACTTC
TRBV11-2	-	TRBD2	TRBJ2-7	CASSLGLAADPSYEQYF	TGTGCCAGCAGCTTGGGACTAGCGGCCGACCCCTCCTACGAGCAGTACTTC
TRBV18	-	-	TRBJ1-1	CASSPGGITEAFF	TGTGCCAGCTCACCAGGGGGGATTACTGAAGCTTTCTTT
TRBV5-6	-	-	TRBJ2-7	CASSLFKQSPLIEQYF	TGTGCCAGCAGCTTGTTTAAGCAGAGCCCCCTAATTGAGCAGTACTTC
TRBV10-3	-	TRBD1	TRBJ2-7	CATHRDRGDYEQYF	TGTGCCACTCACCGGGACAGGGGCGACTACGAGCAGTACTTC
TRBV7-3	-	-	TRBJ2-2	CASSEGTYPTGGELFF	TGTGCCAGCAGCGAGGGGACCTACCCGACTGGCGGGGAGCTGTTTTTT
TRBV9	-	-	TRBJ2-5	CASSVVGGETQYF	TGTGCCAGCAGCGTAGTGGGTGGAGAGACCCAGTACTTC
TRBV30	few	-	TRBJ1-4	CAWSMGPSGEKLFF	TGTGCCTGGAGCATGGGGCCCTCCGGCGAAAAACTGTTTTTT
TRBV4-3	-	-	TRBJ2-1	CASSQDLKGSSYNEQFF	TGCGCCAGCAGCCAAGATCTGAAGGGCAGCTCCTACAATGAGCAGTTCTTC
TRBV14	-	TRBD1	TRBJ2-3	CASSLTGGATQYF	TGTGCCAGCAGCCTTACAGGGGGTGCCACGCAGTATTTT
TRBV4-2	-	-	TRBJ2-3	CASSRYLGGETGATDTQYF	TGTGCCAGCAGCCGATATTTAGGGGGGGAGACAGGAGCCACAGATACGCAGTATTTT
TRBV18	once	TRBD1	TRBJ1-5	CASRQGENQPQHF	TGTGCCAGCCGACAGGGGGAGAATCAGCCCCAGCATTTT
TRBV18	-	TRBD2	TRBJ2-3	CASSPPSSGGSDTQYF	TGTGCCAGCTCACCACCGTCTAGCGGGGGTTCAGATACGCAGTATTTT
TRBV7-8	-	-	TRBJ1-5	CASSLKRTENQPQHF	TGTGCCAGCAGCTTAAAGAGGACGGAAAATCAGCCCCAGCATTTT
TRBV6-1	-	-	TRBJ1-2	CASSEAFNDGYTF	TGTGCCAGCAGTGAAGCTTTCAACGATGGCTACACCTTC
TRBV9	-	-	TRBJ2-1	CASSVEGGRWDEQFF	TGTGCCAGCAGCGTAGAGGGGGGGCGCTGGGATGAGCAGTTCTTC
TRBV6-1	-	-	TRBJ1-1	CASNPGGALGPTFF	TGTGCCAGTAACCCCGGGGGGGCGCTTGGTCCTACTTTCTTT